The 31 T cell receptor beta chains given below trace back to one sample, sequenced in a study of CD8+ T cells in alopecia areata. Treatment reported: oral pan-JAK inhibitor, 5-10 mg twice daily. cDNA prepared by RNA extraction and subsequent reverse transcription served as the template for sequencing. Clones were read by immunoSEQ multiplex PCR, and TCRdb kept only the in-frame ones, dropping some. The sample includes a few hundred thousand clones, more than 45% seen only once; the top ten take around 1.6%. Sequencing used CD4+ T cells sorted from blood, obtained at week 4, from a patient treated with tofacitinib. These receptors all come from a human donor with alopecia areata.

V and J are TRBV30 and TRBJ1-2; D gene ambiguous. The CDR3 totals 14 residues. The germline V gene encodes CDR1 GTSNPN and CDR2 SVGIG (reference sequence). Trimming removed 0 bases from V and 0 bases from J, with 8 bases in between. The DNA for the CDR3 is TGTGCCTGGAGTGTAGGTCTGACTAACTATGGCTACACCTTC. It encodes CAWSVGLTNYGYTF.

The table lists this clone with a few counts. The chain is built from TRBV7-2 and TRBJ2-1; no clear D gene. Trimming shortened V by 0 bases and J by 2 bases, and 14 bases separated the two germline ends. CDR3 length: 17 residues. CDR1 and CDR2 (germline): SGHTA, FQGNSA. The CDR3 DNA reads TGTGCCAGCAGCTTAGCGCTCGGGCAGTATGCCTACAATGAGCAGTTCTTC. Translating gives CASSLALGQYAYNEQFF. Full variable domain (remainder filled in from reference TRBV7-2 and TRBJ2-1): GAGVSQSPSNKVTEKGKDVELRCDPISGHTALYWYRQSLGQGLEFLIYFQGNSAPDKSGLPSDRFSAERTGGSVSTLTIQRTQQEDSAVYLCASSLALGQYAYNEQFFGPGTRLTVL.

This clone was recorded once. The chain is built from TRBV29-1 and TRBJ1-1; D remains ambiguous. The CDR3 length is 13 residues. CDR1 is SQVTM, CDR2 ANQGSEA, per germline. Deletions cut 4 bases from V and 1 base from J, with 10 bases between. The CDR3 loop reads CSVGSGGNTEAFF. In nucleotides, the CDR3 is TGCAGCGTTGGTTCGGGTGGGAACACTGAAGCTTTCTTT.

This sequence joins TRBV5-1 and TRBJ2-2, with a possible D match to TRBD2 (5 bases). V lost 2 bases and J 5 bases, leaving 10 bases between the germline ends. CDR3 length: 14 residues. CDR1 SGHRS and CDR2 YFSETQ come from the germline V gene. The CDR3 region has the DNA TGCGCCAGCAGCTTAGAAGGAGGTACCGGGGAGCTGTTTTTT. It is translated as CASSLEGGTGELFF.

The CDR3 sequence: CASSWQGGGSDNEQFF. The DNA for the CDR3 is TGCGCCAGCAGCTGGCAGGGCGGAGGATCGGACAATGAGCAGTTCTTC. The rearrangement joins TRBV5-1 to TRBJ2-1; D is tentatively TRBD1 or TRBD2 (5 bases each). The CDR3 totals 16 residues. Germline V gene sequence: CDR1 SGHRS, CDR2 YFSETQ. V was cut by 3 bases and J by 5 bases, with 18 bases left in between.

The chain couples TRBV2 to TRBJ1-2; D ambiguous. The germline V gene has CDR1 SNHLY and CDR2 FYNNEI. This CDR3 is 13 amino acids long. V shed 4 bases and J shed 6 bases, with 12 bases lying between them. The CDR3 DNA sequence: TGTGCCAGCAGTGCTTTACCCGGGGATGGCTACACCTTC. Encoded protein: CASSALPGDGYTF.

The genes are TRBV29-1 and TRBJ2-7; 8 positions match TRBD1. V gave up 5 bases and J gave up 4 bases; unmatched junction bases: 13. The CDR3 is 15 amino acids. Germline V gene lookup returns CDR1 SQVTM and CDR2 ANQGSEA. The CDR3 reads CSVFFLAGGIYEQYF. The CDR3 DNA is TGCAGCGTTTTCTTTTTGGCAGGGGGCATATACGAGCAGTACTTC.

The chain combines TRBV6-5 with TRBJ2-3; TRBD2 agrees at 11 bases. Germline V gene lookup returns CDR1 MNHEY and CDR2 SVGAGI. V trimming: 4 bases; J trimming: 2 bases; junction bases outside the gene matches: 2. CDR3 size: 15 residues. This CDR3 reads CASSLAGGPTDTQYF. CDR3 nucleotide sequence: TGTGCCAGCAGTTTAGCGGGGGGGCCCACAGATACGCAGTATTTT.

The chain couples TRBV9 to TRBJ2-1; TRBD2 matches at 9 bases. Germline lookup yields CDR1 SGDLS and CDR2 YYNGEE. The CDR3 contains 17 residues. V was clipped by 0 bases and J by 5 bases; unmatched bases: 9. The CDR3 region has the DNA TGTGCCAGCAGCGTAGCTACGGCGGGGGGGCCGAACAATGAGCAGTTCTTC. Translated, it gives CASSVATAGGPNNEQFF.

This clone came up once. V usage is TRBV4-2 and J usage is TRBJ2-7; TRBD2 agrees at 8 bases. CDR1 is LGHNA and CDR2 is YNFKEQ in the germline V gene. The CDR3 sequence is 15 residues long. Losses at the gene ends were 0 bases for V and 2 bases for J; bases not matched to a gene: 3. CDR3 nucleotide sequence: TGTGCCAGCAGCCAAGACTCGGGGGGGCCCTACGAGCAGTACTTC. This translates into CASSQDSGGPYEQYF.

This clone was counted between two and nine times. The rearrangement links TRBV9 to TRBJ2-7, with a weak D call TRBD1 (6 bases). Germline CDR1 is SGDLS and CDR2 is YYNGEE. With 1 base removed from V and 2 bases from J, the gap between germline ends came to 10 bases. CDR3 length: 14 amino acids. The CDR3 sequence: CASSVSQGPYEQYF. CDR3 nucleotides: TGTGCCAGCAGCGTAAGTCAGGGGCCCTACGAGCAGTACTTC.

This clone turned up a few times. The chain recombines TRBV21-1 with TRBJ1-1. TRBV21-1 is a known pseudogene. This CDR3 contains 13 residues. The CDR3, as DNA: TGTGCCAGCAGCAGGGATCGGAACACTGAAGCTTTCTTT. It is translated as CASSRDRNTEAFF.

V gene TRBV7-6 combines with J gene TRBJ2-2, with TRBD2 matching over 10 bases. Looked up from germline, CDR1 is SGHVS and CDR2 is FNYEAQ. V lost 5 bases and J lost 4; bases outside the gene matches: 7. The length of the CDR3 is 16 residues. In nucleotides, the CDR3 is TGTGCCAGCAGCCCTCGGACTAGCGGACGCACCGGGGAGCTGTTTTTT. Translation: CASSPRTSGRTGELFF. Filled out from reference TRBV7-6 and TRBJ2-2, the complete variable domain reads GAGVSQSPRYKVTKRGQDVALRCDPISGHVSLYWYRQALGQGPEFLTYFNYEAQQDKSGLPNDRFSAERPEGSISTLTIQRTEQRDSAMYRCASSPRTSGRTGELFFGEGSRLTVL.

The chain carries TRBV2 and TRBJ1-1; no clear D gene. The germline CDR1 and CDR2 sequences are SNHLY and FYNNEI. The V and J ends lost 8 bases and 11 bases respectively, with 15 bases between them. This CDR3 has 11 amino acids. CDR3 sequence reads: CASRVWVEAFF. CDR3 nucleotides: TGTGCCAGCCGGGTATGGGTAGAGGCTTTCTTT. Full variable domain (missing parts from reference TRBV2 and TRBJ1-1): EPEVTQTPSHQVTQMGQEVILRCVPISNHLYFYWYRQILGQKVEFLVSFYNNEISEKSEIFDDQFSVERPDGSNFTLKIRSTKLEDSAMYFCASRVWVEAFFGQGTRLTVV.

The chain combines TRBV30 with TRBJ1-1; D is undetermined. The CDR3 consists of 14 residues. Trimming took off 4 bases at V and 1 base at J, with 13 bases between the two ends. Germline V gives CDR1 GTSNPN, CDR2 SVGIG (reference sequence). CDR3 sequence reads: CAWTYGVGNTEAFF. CDR3 sequence (DNA): TGTGCCTGGACCTACGGGGTTGGGAACACTGAAGCTTTCTTT. The full variable domain, with the rest looked up from reference TRBV30 and TRBJ1-1, is SQTIHQWPATLVQPVGSPLSLECTVEGTSNPNLYWYRQAAGRGLQLLFYSVGIGQISSEVPQNLSASRPQDRQFILSSKKLLLSDSGFYLCAWTYGVGNTEAFFGQGTRLTVV.

The genes are TRBV5-6 and TRBJ1-6; possible D gene TRBD1, 6 bases. Trimming stripped 5 bases from V and 14 bases from J, with 14 bases between. The germline gives CDR1 SGHDT, CDR2 YYEEEE. This CDR3 is built from 12 residues. The CDR3 region has the DNA TGTGCCAGCAGTCGAGGACAGACCACCCTCCACTTT. As protein: CASSRGQTTLHF.

The chain has TRBV27 and TRBJ1-1; D is undetermined. Trimming removed 8 bases at V and 6 bases at J, with 10 bases between. This CDR3 has 11 amino acids. CDR1 and CDR2 (germline): MNHEY, SMNVEV (reference sequence). In DNA, the CDR3 is TGTGCCAGCCGGATCGGGGCTGAAGCTTTCTTT. Translating gives CASRIGAEAFF.

As to this clone: Other DNA sequences in the same sample also yield this CDR3. The chain uses TRBV2 and TRBJ1-2; 7 positions match TRBD1. The V and J ends lost 7 bases and 2 bases, in that order; junction bases with no gene match: 4. The CDR3 has 13 amino acids. Germline CDR1 and CDR2: SNHLY and FYNNEI. The CDR3: CASTPGQNYGYTF. The CDR3 DNA reads as TGTGCCAGCACCCCGGGACAGAACTATGGCTACACCTTC.

This clone was picked up one time. The gene calls are TRBV27 and TRBJ2-2, with 7 bases that match TRBD1. V lost 3 bases to trimming and J lost 3 bases; unmatched junction nucleotides: 7. Germline CDR1 reads MNHEY; CDR2 reads SMNVEV (reference sequence). The CDR3 runs to 16 residues. The CDR3 protein is CASSLLGTAYTGELFF. CDR3 bases: TGTGCCAGCAGTTTGCTGGGGACAGCCTACACCGGGGAGCTGTTTTTT.

The chain couples TRBV14 to TRBJ1-6, with a weak D call TRBD1 (5 bases). Germline V CDR1 and CDR2: SGHDN, FVKESK. Trimming left V 2 bases short and J 9 bases short, with 20 bases between. This CDR3 has 17 residues. The CDR3 region has the DNA TGTGCCAGCAGCCAACTGTCAGGGCGAGGTCCTACTTCACCCCTCCACTTT. The encoded protein is CASSQLSGRGPTSPLHF.

There are a few counts of this clone. The J gene is TRBJ2-1, the V gene TRBV30; possibly TRBD2 for D (6 bases). The CDR3 extends over 15 amino acids. Germline CDR1 is GTSNPN and CDR2 is SVGIG (reference sequence). The V end was cut by 4 bases, the J end by 2 bases, with 15 bases between. CDR3 residues: CAWISTRGTYNEQFF. CDR3 DNA: TGTGCCTGGATATCTACGCGCGGGACCTACAATGAGCAGTTCTTC. The full variable domain, completed using reference TRBV30 and TRBJ2-1, is SQTIHQWPATLVQPVGSPLSLECTVEGTSNPNLYWYRQAAGRGLQLLFYSVGIGQISSEVPQNLSASRPQDRQFILSSKKLLLSDSGFYLCAWISTRGTYNEQFFGPGTRLTVL.

The chain employs TRBV18 and TRBJ1-2; D is ambiguous. This CDR3 has 12 amino acids. V was shortened by 8 bases and J by 3 bases, with 10 bases between the two germline ends. CDR1 and CDR2 from the germline V gene are KGHSH and LQKENI. In DNA, the CDR3 is TGTGCCAGCGTTGTCGTAGACTATGGCTACACCTTC. It is translated as CASVVVDYGYTF.

This chain's CDR3 is CASSMEGPNTEAFF. CDR3 DNA: TGTGCCAGCAGTATGGAGGGGCCGAACACTGAAGCTTTCTTT. The chain is built from TRBV6-1 and TRBJ1-1, with D maybe TRBD1 (5 bases). There are 14 residues in the CDR3. V was clipped by 5 bases and J by 1 base, with 11 bases between them. Per the germline V gene, CDR1 is MNHNS and CDR2 is SASEGT.

The chain employs TRBV5-6 and TRBJ1-1; 7 nucleotides line up with TRBD1. From germline, CDR1 is SGHDT and CDR2 YYEEEE. This CDR3 has 12 amino acids. V was pared by 6 bases and J by 4 bases, with 3 bases of the junction left unmatched. CDR3 sequence reads: CASTQGGTEAFF. The DNA for the CDR3 is TGTGCCAGCACCCAGGGGGGCACTGAAGCTTTCTTT.

DNA of the CDR3: TGTGCCAGCAGCTCAACCATCCCCGTCAGGGGAGGCGAGCAGTACTTC. Protein sequence: CASSSTIPVRGGEQYF. V usage is TRBV27 and J usage is TRBJ2-7; the D call may be TRBD1 or TRBD2 (6 bases each). This CDR3 is 16 amino acids long. Trimming pared 6 bases from V and 6 bases from J, leaving 24 bases between. Germline V lookup: CDR1 MNHEY, CDR2 SMNVEV (reference sequence).

The CDR3 DNA sequence: TGTGCCAGCAGCCCACCCAGGACCCCAGGCTCCTACAATGAGCAGTTCTTC. This sequence encodes CASSPPRTPGSYNEQFF. V and J are TRBV13 and TRBJ2-1; D unresolved. The CDR3 extends over 17 amino acids. CDR1 PRHDT and CDR2 FYEKMQ come from the germline V gene (reference sequence). Trimming took 5 bases from V and 0 from J, leaving 17 bases between them.

The rearrangement links TRBV30 to TRBJ2-6; 7 bases match TRBD2. Losses at the gene ends were 4 bases for V and 2 bases for J; bases not matched to a gene: 5. CDR1 is GTSNPN, CDR2 SVGIG, per germline (reference sequence). The CDR3 runs 15 residues. CDR3 in amino acids: CAWTDGGAGANVLTF. The CDR3 DNA sequence: TGTGCCTGGACCGATGGGGGGGCTGGGGCCAACGTCCTGACTTTC.

The chain employs TRBV4-3 and TRBJ2-7, with TRBD2 matching over 10 bases. The germline gives CDR1 LGHNA, CDR2 YSLEER. This CDR3 region has 14 residues. Unmatched junction bases numbered 4, after V lost 4 bases and J lost 4 bases. The CDR3 spells CASSRGLAVYEQYF. DNA of the CDR3: TGCGCCAGCAGCCGAGGACTAGCGGTATACGAGCAGTACTTC.

The chain uses TRBV9 and TRBJ2-1; perhaps D is TRBD1 or TRBD2 (5 bases each). Looked up from germline, CDR1 is SGDLS and CDR2 is YYNGEE. The CDR3 runs 14 residues. Trimming cost V 6 bases and J 2 bases, with 12 bases left between them. CDR3 sequence (DNA): TGTGCCAGCAACTCCGGGGCCACCTACAATGAGCAGTTCTTC. This encodes CASNSGATYNEQFF.

The chain links TRBV7-9 to TRBJ1-1, with 7 bases fitting TRBD1. Trimming cost V 2 bases and J 11 bases; bases outside gene matches: 11. Germline V gene sequence: CDR1 SEHNR, CDR2 FQNEAQ (reference sequence). This CDR3 spans 14 amino acids. This CDR3 is CASSLMGDSRIAFF. CDR3 nucleotide sequence: TGTGCCAGCAGCTTAATGGGGGACAGTCGTATCGCTTTCTTT.

This chain joins TRBV2 and TRBJ2-5; D not certain. Germline assignment: CDR1 SNHLY and CDR2 FYNNEI. V lost 2 bases to trimming and J lost 2 bases, with 12 bases between them. This CDR3 has 15 residues. The CDR3 loop is CASSEINRPQETQYF. CDR3 sequence (DNA): TGTGCCAGCAGTGAAATTAACCGGCCGCAAGAGACCCAGTACTTC.